The 21 T cell receptor beta chains in this list originate from one sample, sequenced in a study of blood T cell repertoires in COVID-19. Sequencing was performed with immunoSEQ multiplex PCR; in TCRdb, only in-frame clones are kept and a portion is missing. This table has around 35,000 clones, around 90% appearing once. Input material: peripheral blood. Source of these receptors: a human donor in a cohort sampled during active COVID-19.

This chain joins TRBV6-2 or TRBV6-3 and TRBJ2-1, with D hard to call. Trimming removed 2 bases at V and 0 bases at J, with 8 bases between. This CDR3 spans 15 amino acids. Germline loops: CDR1 MNHEY, CDR2 SVGEGT. This chain's CDR3 is CASSYASVSYNEQFF. CDR3 nucleotide sequence: TGTGCCAGCAGTTACGCTTCGGTCTCCTACAATGAGCAGTTCTTC.

The chain has TRBV5-6 and TRBJ1-2, with TRBD1 as a possible D gene (6 bases). Germline-derived CDR1 and CDR2 are SGHDT and YYEEEE. V lost 5 bases to trimming and J lost 6 bases, with 14 bases between them. The CDR3 runs 13 residues. This CDR3 reads CASSSGGRNGYTF. The DNA of the CDR3 is TGTGCCAGCAGTTCGGGGGGGCGAAATGGCTACACCTTC.

This sequence joins TRBV19 and TRBJ2-3; 12 positions match TRBD2. The CDR3 length is 16 residues. Germline V gives CDR1 LNHDA, CDR2 SQIVND (reference sequence). Germline trimming cut 8 bases from V and 1 base from J; bases unmatched to any gene: 7. The CDR3 DNA reads as TGTGCCAGTCCGACTAGCGGGGGTTGGGGCACAGATACGCAGTATTTT. This sequence encodes CASPTSGGWGTDTQYF. The whole variable domain, remainder taken from reference TRBV19 and TRBJ2-3, is DGGITQSPKYLFRKEGQNVTLSCEQNLNHDAMYWYRQDPGQGLRLIYYSQIVNDFQKGDIAEGYSVSREKKESFPLTVTSAQKNPTAFYLCASPTSGGWGTDTQYFGPGTRLTVL.

This chain links TRBV6-4 with TRBJ2-3; 10 bases are shared with TRBD1. The CDR3 sequence is 13 residues long. Germline assignment: CDR1 MRHNA and CDR2 SNTAGT. Trimming at V came to 6 bases and at J to 6 bases, leaving 3 bases not matched to a gene. The CDR3 nucleotides read TGTGCCAGCAGCCGGGACAGGGGTGATACGCAGTATTTT. This gives the protein CASSRDRGDTQYF.

The chain is built from TRBV24-1 and TRBJ2-1; 10 bases align to TRBD1. After removal of 4 bases from V and 3 bases from J, the junction contained 11 bases not matched to a gene. This CDR3 comprises 18 residues. Looked up from germline, CDR1 is KGHDR and CDR2 is SFDVKD. CDR3 DNA sequence: TGTGCCACCAGTGACCCGAAGGTGGGACAGGGGATCTACAATGAGCAGTTCTTC. This gives the protein CATSDPKVGQGIYNEQFF.

The rearrangement uses TRBV2 and TRBJ2-7, with D perhaps TRBD1 (6 bases). The V gene lost 6 bases and the J gene lost 4 bases, with 13 bases spanning the gap. The germline CDR1 and CDR2 sequences are SNHLY and FYNNEI. The CDR3 contains 13 residues. In DNA form, the CDR3 reads TGTGCCAGCAGCGGCCCGGGACAATACGAGCAGTACTTC. It codes for CASSGPGQYEQYF.

The J gene is TRBJ2-7, the V gene TRBV5-5, with a weak D call TRBD2 (6 bases). Trimming cost V 4 bases and J 6 bases, with 17 bases left between them. CDR1 and CDR2 from the germline V gene are SGHKS and YYEKEE (reference sequence). The CDR3 is 14 residues long. In DNA, the CDR3 is TGTGCCAGCAGCCCCCGGGCGGAGGGCCGCGAGCAGTACTTC. Protein: CASSPRAEGREQYF.

The chain combines TRBV5-1 with TRBJ1-2, with TRBD1 matching 12 bases. In germline, CDR1 is SGHRS, CDR2 YFSETQ. CDR3 length equals 15 residues. The junction had 8 bases not matched to a gene; V was cut back by 4 bases and J by 7 bases. The CDR3 DNA reads TGCGCCAGCAGCCCGGGACAGGGGGCAGGAAGTGGCTACACCTTC. It encodes CASSPGQGAGSGYTF.

The chain joins TRBV27 to TRBJ2-7; 8 positions agree with TRBD2. This CDR3 region has 14 residues. J was trimmed by 3 bases and V by 4 bases; bases with no gene match: 5. Germline V lookup: CDR1 MNHEY, CDR2 SMNVEV (reference sequence). The CDR3 loop is CASSWSSGLYEQYF. CDR3 bases: TGTGCCAGCAGTTGGTCTAGCGGGCTCTACGAGCAGTACTTC.

This clone was counted only a few times. V usage is TRBV30 and J usage is TRBJ1-6; TRBD1 agrees at 10 bases. From germline, CDR1 is GTSNPN and CDR2 SVGIG (reference sequence). This CDR3 is 14 amino acids long. The V segment lost 7 bases and the J segment 7 bases; nucleotides outside the gene matches: 7. This CDR3 is CAYLRDRGNSPLHF. Here the CDR3 DNA reads TGTGCCTACCTCCGGGACAGGGGAAATTCACCCCTCCACTTT.

The chain couples TRBV30 to TRBJ2-7; maybe TRBD2 (6 bases). The CDR3 totals 13 residues. V gave up 3 bases and J gave up 5 bases, with 14 bases separating them. The germline V gene has CDR1 GTSNPN and CDR2 SVGIG (reference sequence). The CDR3 DNA follows: TGTGCCTGGAGCAAGGAGGGTAGCGACGAGCAGTACTTC. It encodes CAWSKEGSDEQYF.

The J gene is TRBJ2-2, the V gene TRBV4-3; 8 positions agree with TRBD2. J gave up 4 bases and V 0 bases, and 7 bases lay outside the gene matches. Germline CDR1 reads LGHNA; CDR2 reads YSLEER. The CDR3 has 17 residues. The chain's CDR3 is CASSQDSPSGFTGELFF. The CDR3 DNA follows: TGCGCCAGCAGCCAAGATTCCCCTAGCGGGTTCACCGGGGAGCTGTTTTTT.

The gene calls are TRBV18 and TRBJ2-3; 13 nucleotides match TRBD2. CDR3 length: 17 amino acids. Trimming took 0 bases from V and 3 from J; bases not matched to a gene: 3. The germline V gene has CDR1 KGHSH and CDR2 LQKENI. CDR3 loop: CASSPPGTSGETDTQYF. The CDR3 DNA sequence: TGTGCCAGCTCACCACCTGGGACTAGCGGGGAAACAGATACGCAGTATTTT.

V and J are TRBV3-1 (or the pseudogene TRBV3-2) and TRBJ2-7; D might be TRBD2 (5 bases). CDR1 and CDR2 from the germline V gene are LGHDT and YNNKEL (reference sequence). The CDR3 contains 16 residues. The V end was cut by 0 bases, the J end by 7 bases, with 19 bases between. This CDR3 reads CASSQDSTSPFREQYF. As DNA, the CDR3 is TGTGCCAGCAGCCAAGATTCCACTAGTCCTTTCAGGGAGCAGTACTTC.

This chain uses TRBV3-1 (or the pseudogene TRBV3-2) with TRBJ1-2, with D uncertain. The length of the CDR3 is 13 residues. V lost 0 bases and J lost 8, with 10 bases in between. The germline V gene encodes CDR1 LGHDT and CDR2 YNNKEL (reference sequence). CDR3 protein: CASSQDHSRGYTF. DNA of the CDR3: TGTGCCAGCAGCCAAGACCATTCCAGGGGCTACACCTTC.

V is TRBV6-6 and J is TRBJ2-5, with 13 nucleotides matching TRBD2. The CDR3 extends over 15 amino acids. J was trimmed by 3 bases and V by 5 bases; bases with no gene match: 3. Germline CDR1 is MNHNY and CDR2 is SVGAGI (reference sequence). CDR3 in amino acids: CASSTTSGGKETQYF. CDR3 DNA: TGTGCCAGCAGTACGACTAGCGGGGGGAAAGAGACCCAGTACTTC.

The genes are TRBV14 and TRBJ2-1; 10 bases match TRBD2. J lost 1 base, V lost 4 bases, and 4 bases had no gene match. Per the germline V gene, CDR1 is SGHDN and CDR2 is FVKESK. This CDR3 is 16 amino acids long. Here the CDR3 reads CASSPKRGGSYNEQFF. CDR3 bases: TGTGCCAGCAGCCCCAAGCGGGGGGGGTCCTACAATGAGCAGTTCTTC.

The rearrangement links TRBV4-3 to TRBJ2-1; perhaps TRBD1 as D (6 bases). The germline V gene has CDR1 LGHNA and CDR2 YSLEER. V was shortened by 1 base and J by 0 bases, with 13 bases between the two germline ends. CDR3 length: 17 residues. CDR3 sequence reads: CASSQAGTKPSYNEQFF. For the CDR3, the DNA is TGCGCCAGCAGCCAAGCCGGGACAAAGCCCTCCTACAATGAGCAGTTCTTC.

This chain connects TRBV16 to TRBJ2-1; TRBD2 is a possible D gene (5 bases). The CDR3 extends over 18 amino acids. Germline V gives CDR1 KGHSY, CDR2 FQNENV. V lost 2 bases, J lost 3 bases, and 20 bases lay in between. This CDR3 is CASSQTITRGLSYNEQFF. The DNA for the CDR3 is TGTGCCAGCAGCCAAACAATAACTCGCGGACTGAGCTACAATGAGCAGTTCTTC.

In its sample, this clone was seen a few times. This chain links TRBV28 with TRBJ1-5; 8 bases line up with TRBD1. Germline CDR1 MDHEN, CDR2 SYDVKM. Trimming at V came to 8 bases and at J to 4 bases, leaving 10 bases not matched to a gene. The CDR3 is 15 residues long. CDR3 sequence (DNA): TGTGCCAGCGGGATACAGGGGGTGGGTAATCAGCCCCAGCATTTT. Its translation: CASGIQGVGNQPQHF.

J is TRBJ1-1 and V is TRBV28; TRBD1 agrees at 8 bases. Germline V gene sequence: CDR1 MDHEN, CDR2 SYDVKM. V was clipped by 5 bases and J by 8 bases; unmatched bases: 7. The CDR3 sequence is 13 residues long. The CDR3 sequence is CASSTIDRGEAFF. CDR3 DNA: TGTGCCAGCAGTACCATAGACAGGGGAGAAGCTTTCTTT.